The present T cell receptor beta chain was sequenced within a study of blood T cell repertoires in COVID-19. Study summary: What the recovered Cohort 3 donors had was two negative PCRs, clearance, or symptom resolution. T cells, B-cell-depleted T cells, or PBMCs provided the cDNA or gDNA that served as material.

Germline loops: CDR1 LNHDA, CDR2 SQIVND (reference sequence). Trimming shortened V by 5 bases and J by 6 bases, and 9 bases separated the two germline ends. The CDR3 has 12 amino acids. Across about two dozen US areas, participants ranged in age from about 18 to 90 years. Data came from immunoSEQ multiplex PCR; TCRdb stores just in-frame clones and leaves some out. The table records 350,000 to 400,000 clones, approximately 89% of them present only once. The receptor was isolated from a middle-aged man in a cohort exposed to, infected with or recovered from COVID-19 (not recorded which). Sequences were obtained from PBMCs or T cells enriched from blood (not recorded which). The genes are TRBV19 and TRBJ2-3; no firm D call. The CDR3 DNA reads as TGTGCCAGTAGTGGGCTTCGTGATACGCAGTATTTT. This sequence encodes CASSGLRDTQYF.